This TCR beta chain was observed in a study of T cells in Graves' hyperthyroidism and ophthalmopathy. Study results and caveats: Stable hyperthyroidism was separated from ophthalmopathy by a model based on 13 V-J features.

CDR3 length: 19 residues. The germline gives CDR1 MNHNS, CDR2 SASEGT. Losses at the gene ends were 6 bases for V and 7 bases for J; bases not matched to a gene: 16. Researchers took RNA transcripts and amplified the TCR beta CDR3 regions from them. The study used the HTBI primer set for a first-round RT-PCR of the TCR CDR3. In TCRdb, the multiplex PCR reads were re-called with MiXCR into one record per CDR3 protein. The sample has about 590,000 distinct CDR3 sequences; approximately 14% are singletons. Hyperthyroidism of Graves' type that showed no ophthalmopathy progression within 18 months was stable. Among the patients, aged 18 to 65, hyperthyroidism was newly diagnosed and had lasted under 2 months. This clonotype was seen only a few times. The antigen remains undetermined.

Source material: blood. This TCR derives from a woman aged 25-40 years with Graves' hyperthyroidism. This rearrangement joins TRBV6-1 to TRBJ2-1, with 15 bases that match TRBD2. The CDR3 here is CASREQWTSGRAQVNEQFF. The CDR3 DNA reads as TGTGCCAGCAGGGAACAGTGGACTAGCGGGAGGGCCCAGGTGAATGAGCAGTTCTTC.